Listed below are T cell receptor beta chains from one sample, sequenced in a study of shared clonotypes between healthy human individuals. Sequencing used immunoSEQ multiplex PCR; TCRdb keeps in-frame clones, though not all of them. In the table there are about 2.5 million clones, about nine tenths of which are singletons. Sequences were obtained from naive CD4+ T cells from PBMCs. Source of these receptors: a man aged 18 to 29 in good health. Some clones in this sample may be carry-over from other donors' samples. Both conserved end residues are part of each CDR3. The order of the fields is CDR3 protein, CDR3 DNA, J gene, V gene, clone size, D gene, CDR3 length. A D gene is named only where the DNA matches it firmly. Expanded clones get a size class; other rows say once, few or many, or leave the size out.

CDR3 protein: CATSRGGGGETQYF; CDR3 DNA: TGTGCCACCAGCAGAGGAGGGGGCGGGGAGACCCAGTACTTC; J gene: TRBJ2-5; V gene: TRBV15; clone size: -; D gene: TRBD1; CDR3 length: 14
CDR3 protein: CASSLGHEQYF; CDR3 DNA: TGTGCCAGCAGCTTGGGGCACGAGCAGTACTTC; J gene: TRBJ2-7; V gene: TRBV5-6; clone size: -; D gene: -; CDR3 length: 11
CDR3 protein: CASSLDEGLAGHEQYF; CDR3 DNA: TGTGCCAGCAGCTTAGACGAGGGACTAGCGGGACACGAGCAGTACTTC; J gene: TRBJ2-7; V gene: TRBV7-9; clone size: -; D gene: TRBD2; CDR3 length: 16
CDR3 protein: CASHRLERGYTF; CDR3 DNA: TGTGCCAGCCACAGGTTGGAAAGAGGCTACACCTTC; J gene: TRBJ1-2; V gene: TRBV6-1; clone size: -; D gene: -; CDR3 length: 12
CDR3 protein: CASSLMVAGGPGYNEQFF; CDR3 DNA: TGTGCCAGCAGCTTAATGGTGGCGGGAGGGCCGGGGTACAATGAGCAGTTCTTC; J gene: TRBJ2-1; V gene: TRBV7-3; clone size: once; D gene: TRBD2; CDR3 length: 18
CDR3 protein: CASSLRGSWNSPLHF; CDR3 DNA: TGTGCCAGCAGTTTACGGGGGAGTTGGAATTCACCCCTCCACTTT; J gene: TRBJ1-6; V gene: TRBV27; clone size: -; D gene: -; CDR3 length: 15
CDR3 protein: CASSSLAGGTGELFF; CDR3 DNA: TGTGCCAGCAGCTCTCTAGCGGGAGGAACCGGGGAGCTGTTTTTT; J gene: TRBJ2-2; V gene: TRBV7-3; clone size: once; D gene: TRBD2; CDR3 length: 15
CDR3 protein: CASSRGLARSYEQYF; CDR3 DNA: TGTGCCAGCAGCCGGGGACTAGCCAGATCCTACGAGCAGTACTTC; J gene: TRBJ2-7; V gene: TRBV5-4; clone size: -; D gene: TRBD2; CDR3 length: 15
CDR3 protein: CASKGQVAGETQYF; CDR3 DNA: TGTGCCAGCAAGGGCCAGGTAGCGGGAGAGACCCAGTACTTC; J gene: TRBJ2-5; V gene: TRBV9; clone size: -; D gene: TRBD2; CDR3 length: 14
CDR3 protein: CASSQASGASTDTQYF; CDR3 DNA: TGCGCCAGCAGCCAAGCTAGCGGCGCTAGCACAGATACGCAGTATTTT; J gene: TRBJ2-3; V gene: TRBV4-3; clone size: -; D gene: TRBD2; CDR3 length: 16
CDR3 protein: CASSPGLGRTDTQYF; CDR3 DNA: TGTGCCAGCAGCCCCGGACTAGGACGCACAGATACGCAGTATTTT; J gene: TRBJ2-3; V gene: TRBV7-9; clone size: -; D gene: TRBD2; CDR3 length: 15
CDR3 protein: CASSQAEIPDRGYTF; CDR3 DNA: TGCGCCAGCAGCCAAGCCGAAATCCCAGATCGGGGCTACACCTTC; J gene: TRBJ1-2; V gene: TRBV4-3; clone size: -; D gene: -; CDR3 length: 15
CDR3 protein: CASSPRATREETQYF; CDR3 DNA: TGTGCCAGCTCACCAAGGGCCACTAGGGAAGAGACCCAGTACTTC; J gene: TRBJ2-5; V gene: TRBV18; clone size: -; D gene: -; CDR3 length: 15
CDR3 protein: CASSQFGGTNEQFF; CDR3 DNA: TGCGCCAGCAGCCAATTTGGTGGGACTAATGAGCAGTTCTTC; J gene: TRBJ2-1; V gene: TRBV4-3; clone size: once; D gene: -; CDR3 length: 14
CDR3 protein: CASSLVFATGSYNEQFF; CDR3 DNA: TGTGCCAGCAGCTTAGTATTCGCGACAGGGAGCTACAATGAGCAGTTCTTC; J gene: TRBJ2-1; V gene: TRBV7-2; clone size: -; D gene: TRBD1; CDR3 length: 17
CDR3 protein: CASSEWTGGVYYGYTF; CDR3 DNA: TGCGCCAGCAGTGAGTGGACAGGGGGCGTTTACTATGGCTACACCTTC; J gene: TRBJ1-2; V gene: TRBV10-2; clone size: once; D gene: TRBD1; CDR3 length: 16
CDR3 protein: CASRTGRGRGPETQYF; CDR3 DNA: TGTGCCAGCAGGACTGGTAGAGGGAGGGGTCCAGAGACCCAGTACTTC; J gene: TRBJ2-5; V gene: TRBV27; clone size: -; D gene: TRBD2; CDR3 length: 16
CDR3 protein: CASSFQGQRNEQFF; CDR3 DNA: TGTGCCAGCAGCTTTCAGGGACAGCGCAATGAGCAGTTCTTC; J gene: TRBJ2-1; V gene: TRBV7-9; clone size: -; D gene: TRBD1; CDR3 length: 14
CDR3 protein: CASSQEPVGRGYTGELFF; CDR3 DNA: TGCGCCAGCAGCCAAGAGCCGGTTGGCAGGGGATACACCGGGGAGCTGTTTTTT; J gene: TRBJ2-2; V gene: TRBV4-3; clone size: -; D gene: -; CDR3 length: 18
CDR3 protein: CASTRDPNEKLFF; CDR3 DNA: TGTGCCAGCACCCGGGATCCCAATGAAAAACTGTTTTTT; J gene: TRBJ1-4; V gene: TRBV9; clone size: once; D gene: -; CDR3 length: 13
CDR3 protein: CASSSVVDYGYTF; CDR3 DNA: TGTGCCAGCAGCTCCGTTGTGGACTATGGCTACACCTTC; J gene: TRBJ1-2; V gene: TRBV5-4; clone size: -; D gene: -; CDR3 length: 13
CDR3 protein: CAWSKTGPGELFF; CDR3 DNA: TGTGCCTGGAGTAAGACAGGCCCCGGGGAGCTGTTTTTT; J gene: TRBJ2-2; V gene: TRBV30; clone size: -; D gene: -; CDR3 length: 13
CDR3 protein: CASRMSSPLHF; CDR3 DNA: TGTGCCAGCAGAATGAGCTCACCCCTCCACTTT; J gene: TRBJ1-6; V gene: TRBV6-1; clone size: -; D gene: -; CDR3 length: 11
CDR3 protein: CASSPMAGVGGYTF; CDR3 DNA: TGTGCCAGCAGCCCAATGGCGGGTGTGGGTGGCTACACCTTC; J gene: TRBJ1-2; V gene: TRBV7-3; clone size: -; D gene: -; CDR3 length: 14
CDR3 protein: CASSLLNTGELFF; CDR3 DNA: TGTGCCAGCAGCCTCCTGAACACCGGGGAGCTGTTTTTT; J gene: TRBJ2-2; V gene: TRBV9; clone size: -; D gene: -; CDR3 length: 13
CDR3 protein: CASSLSADTQYF; CDR3 DNA: TGTGCCAGCAGTTTAAGCGCAGATACGCAGTATTTT; J gene: TRBJ2-3; V gene: TRBV28; clone size: -; D gene: -; CDR3 length: 12
CDR3 protein: CASSLGERGYTF; CDR3 DNA: TGTGCCAGCAGTTTGGGGGAGCGGGGCTACACCTTC; J gene: TRBJ1-2; V gene: TRBV28; clone size: -; D gene: -; CDR3 length: 12
CDR3 protein: CASSPPGTGRYEQYF; CDR3 DNA: TGTGCCAGCAGTCCCCCCGGTACGGGGAGGTACGAGCAGTACTTC; J gene: TRBJ2-7; V gene: TRBV28; clone size: -; D gene: -; CDR3 length: 15
CDR3 protein: CASSLSPDSGRGKNIQYF; CDR3 DNA: TGTGCCAGCAGTTTATCCCCAGACTCGGGCCGGGGCAAAAACATTCAGTACTTC; J gene: TRBJ2-4; V gene: TRBV27; clone size: -; D gene: -; CDR3 length: 18
CDR3 protein: CAISESRYTIYF; CDR3 DNA: TGTGCCATCAGTGAGTCGCGGTACACCATATATTTT; J gene: TRBJ1-3; V gene: TRBV10-3; clone size: -; D gene: -; CDR3 length: 12
CDR3 protein: CASSWLGMVSGANVLTF; CDR3 DNA: TGTGCCAGCAGTTGGCTGGGTATGGTCTCTGGGGCCAACGTCCTGACTTTC; J gene: TRBJ2-6; V gene: TRBV28; clone size: -; D gene: -; CDR3 length: 17
CDR3 protein: CASSTIAGVSYNEQFF; CDR3 DNA: TGCGCCAGCAGCACCATAGCGGGAGTGTCCTACAATGAGCAGTTCTTC; J gene: TRBJ2-1; V gene: TRBV5-1; clone size: -; D gene: TRBD2; CDR3 length: 16
CDR3 protein: CASSPFDRAATNEKLFF; CDR3 DNA: TGTGCCAGCAGCCCCTTTGATCGGGCCGCAACTAATGAAAAACTGTTTTTT; J gene: TRBJ1-4; V gene: TRBV14; clone size: -; D gene: -; CDR3 length: 17
CDR3 protein: CASRGWDLLGSATNTEAFF; CDR3 DNA: TGCGCCAGCAGAGGGTGGGACTTGCTGGGTAGTGCAACGAACACTGAAGCTTTCTTT; J gene: TRBJ1-1; V gene: TRBV4-1; clone size: once; D gene: -; CDR3 length: 19
CDR3 protein: CASSWTGPNSPLHF; CDR3 DNA: TGCGCCAGCAGCTGGACAGGTCCTAATTCACCCCTCCACTTT; J gene: TRBJ1-6; V gene: TRBV5-1; clone size: once; D gene: TRBD1; CDR3 length: 14
CDR3 protein: CASRRQRGRPNYGYTF; CDR3 DNA: TGTGCCAGCAGACGACAAAGGGGGCGTCCTAACTATGGCTACACCTTC; J gene: TRBJ1-2; V gene: TRBV28; clone size: -; D gene: TRBD1; CDR3 length: 16
CDR3 protein: CASSLVDQPQHF; CDR3 DNA: TGTGCCAGCAGTCTGGTGGATCAGCCCCAGCATTTT; J gene: TRBJ1-5; V gene: TRBV28; clone size: -; D gene: -; CDR3 length: 12
CDR3 protein: CASSHRLAGVSTGELFF; CDR3 DNA: TGTGCCAGCAGCCACCGACTAGCGGGAGTTAGTACCGGGGAGCTGTTTTTT; J gene: TRBJ2-2; V gene: TRBV11-1; clone size: -; D gene: TRBD2; CDR3 length: 17
CDR3 protein: CASSWGNNEQFF; CDR3 DNA: TGTGCCAGCAGTTGGGGGAACAATGAGCAGTTCTTC; J gene: TRBJ2-1; V gene: TRBV5-4; clone size: -; D gene: -; CDR3 length: 12
CDR3 protein: CASSPRLAPFNEQFF; CDR3 DNA: TGTGCCAGCAGCCCACGACTAGCCCCGTTCAATGAGCAGTTCTTC; J gene: TRBJ2-1; V gene: TRBV9; clone size: -; D gene: TRBD2; CDR3 length: 15
CDR3 protein: CASSTRGGTQYF; CDR3 DNA: TGTGCCAGCAGCACCCGGGGCGGTACGCAGTATTTT; J gene: TRBJ2-3; V gene: TRBV7-6; clone size: -; D gene: -; CDR3 length: 12
CDR3 protein: CASSLGGTGYYNEQFF; CDR3 DNA: TGTGCCAGCAGCTTAGGGGGGACAGGGTACTACAATGAGCAGTTCTTC; J gene: TRBJ2-1; V gene: TRBV11-3; clone size: -; D gene: TRBD1; CDR3 length: 16
CDR3 protein: CASSTGGGTEAFF; CDR3 DNA: TGTGCCAGTAGTACGGGAGGGGGCACTGAAGCTTTCTTT; J gene: TRBJ1-1; V gene: TRBV19; clone size: -; D gene: -; CDR3 length: 13
CDR3 protein: CASRSRGNTEAFF; CDR3 DNA: TGTGCCAGCAGAAGCAGGGGCAACACTGAAGCTTTCTTT; J gene: TRBJ1-1; V gene: TRBV28; clone size: -; D gene: -; CDR3 length: 13
CDR3 protein: CASSLRGDQPQHF; CDR3 DNA: TGTGCCAGCAGCCTAAGGGGGGATCAGCCCCAGCATTTT; J gene: TRBJ1-5; V gene: TRBV7-2; clone size: few; D gene: -; CDR3 length: 13